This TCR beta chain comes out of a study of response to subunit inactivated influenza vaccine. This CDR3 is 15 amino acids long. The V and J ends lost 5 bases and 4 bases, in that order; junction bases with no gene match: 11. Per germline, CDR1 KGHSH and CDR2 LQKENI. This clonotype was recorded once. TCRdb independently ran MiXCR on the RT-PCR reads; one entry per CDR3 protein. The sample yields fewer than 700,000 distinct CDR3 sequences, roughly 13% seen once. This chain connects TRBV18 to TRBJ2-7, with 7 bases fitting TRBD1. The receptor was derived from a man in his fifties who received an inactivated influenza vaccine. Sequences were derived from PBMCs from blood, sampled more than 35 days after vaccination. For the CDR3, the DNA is TGTGCCAGCTCAGCCGGGACAGAAGTCTTATACGAGCAGTACTTC. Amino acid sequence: CASSAGTEVLYEQYF.